This TCR beta chain is drawn from a study of beta chain features in type 1 diabetes. Whole-study findings and limits: All four CD4+ subsets from Type 1 diabetes patients carried moderately but significantly shorter TCRB CDR3s.

This clone has only a few counts. Its antigen remains unidentified. All of the isolated RNA was reverse transcribed, so expressed TCRB transcripts were sequenced. Using immunoSEQ multiplex PCR, the repertoire was profiled, and TCRdb retains in-frame clones only, with some absent. This sample has about 280,000 clones, with roughly 15% found just once. In germline, CDR1 is SGHRS, CDR2 YFSETQ. Trimming stripped 4 bases from V and 0 bases from J, with 10 bases between. The CDR3 consists of 14 residues. This TCR was recovered from a man in his late teens or twenties with type 1 diabetes. The sample was naive CD4+ T cells from blood. V usage is TRBV5-1 and J usage is TRBJ2-5, with D possibly being TRBD2 (5 bases). Here the CDR3 reads CASSDEGYQETQYF. In DNA, the CDR3 is TGCGCCAGCAGCGATGAGGGCTACCAAGAGACCCAGTACTTC.